One and the same sample provided the 31 T cell receptor beta chains below, sequenced in a study of T cells in Graves' hyperthyroidism and ophthalmopathy. There were TCR beta CDR3 regions amplified from RNA transcripts. HTBI primers drove first-round RT-PCR of the TCR CDR3. TCRdb redid the calling of the multiplex PCR reads with MiXCR, one entry per CDR3 protein. The table has more than 550,000 distinct CDR3 sequences, 45% seen once. Sequenced sample: peripheral blood or thyroid tissue (not recorded which). These receptors all come from an adult man with Graves' disease, either hyperthyroidism or ophthalmopathy (not recorded which).

This clonotype was seen repeatedly, ten times or more. The gene calls are TRBV12-3 or TRBV12-4 and TRBJ1-2; D not resolved. Trimming cost V 4 bases and J 10 bases, with 22 bases left between them. The CDR3 runs 15 residues. The CDR3 spells CASSSGGDPVPHYTF. The DNA for the CDR3 is TGTGCCAGCAGTTCCGGTGGGGATCCAGTTCCGCACTACACCTTC.

This rearrangement joins TRBV5-1 to TRBJ2-2; D might be TRBD2 (5 bases). CDR1 SGHRS and CDR2 YFSETQ come from the germline V gene. V lost 6 bases and J 5 bases, leaving 17 bases between the germline ends. The CDR3 loop spans 15 amino acids. The CDR3 sequence is CASTKMRTETGELFF. For the CDR3, the DNA is TGCGCCAGCACCAAGATGCGGACTGAAACCGGGGAGCTGTTTTTT.

The gene calls are TRBV4-1 and TRBJ1-4, with a possible D match to TRBD1 (5 bases). The CDR3 is made up of 16 amino acids. Germline V gives CDR1 MGHRA, CDR2 YSYEKL. The ends were cut back, 1 base at V and 10 bases at J, with 19 bases in the middle. CDR3 DNA sequence: TGCGCCAGCAGCCAAGGCCGGGACGACACCCTCAGAAAACTGTTTTTT. It is translated as CASSQGRDDTLRKLFF.

This chain joins TRBV7-6 and TRBJ1-4, with TRBD1 as a possible D gene (5 bases). The germline V and J ends were trimmed by 5 bases and 10 bases, with 20 bases remaining between them. The germline V gene has CDR1 SGHVS and CDR2 FNYEAQ. The CDR3 is made up of 15 amino acids. The chain's CDR3 is CASSQRAGLTAKLFF. The CDR3 DNA reads TGTGCCAGCAGCCAACGGGCGGGGCTAACTGCAAAACTGTTTTTT.

This clonotype came up many times. The rearrangement links TRBV7-2 to TRBJ2-5, with D uncertain. Germline CDR1 is SGHTA and CDR2 is FQGNSA. The CDR3 is made up of 14 amino acids. The V end was cut by 5 bases, the J end by 2 bases, with 12 bases between. CDR3 region: CASSPDGRQETQYF. In nucleotides, the CDR3 is TGTGCCAGCAGCCCGGACGGCAGACAAGAGACCCAGTACTTC.

This clonotype appeared a few times. CDR3 in DNA: TGCAGTGCCCCCGGACTAGCGGGAGGTTACGAGCAGTACTTC. Its translation is CSAPGLAGGYEQYF. This chain links TRBV20-1 with TRBJ2-7, with 14 positions matching TRBD2. V was pared by 6 bases and J by 4 bases, with 5 bases of the junction left unmatched. Germline V lookup: CDR1 DFQATT, CDR2 SNEGSKA (reference sequence). This CDR3 is built from 14 residues.

The chain links TRBV7-8 to TRBJ1-2; D may be TRBD1 (5 bases). Germline V gene data show CDR1 as SGHVS and CDR2 as FQNEAQ. This CDR3 has 19 amino acids. The ends were cut back, 3 bases at V and 5 bases at J, with 28 bases in the middle. This CDR3 is CASSLFSGIRGWADYGYTF. Written as DNA, the CDR3 is TGTGCCAGCAGCTTGTTTTCTGGGATACGGGGGTGGGCCGATTATGGCTACACCTTC.

This chain uses TRBV2 with TRBJ1-1; 7 positions agree with TRBD1. Per germline, CDR1 SNHLY and CDR2 FYNNEI. The CDR3 consists of 14 residues. The junction had 7 bases not matched to a gene; V was cut back by 9 bases and J by 0 bases. The CDR3 sequence: CASRQGGLNTEAFF. DNA of the CDR3: TGTGCCAGTCGACAGGGTGGGTTGAACACTGAAGCTTTCTTT.

The chain combines TRBV25-1 with TRBJ1-3; tentatively, D is TRBD1 (5 bases). The CDR3 consists of 14 residues. CDR1 is MGHDK, CDR2 SYGVNS, per germline. The DNA of the CDR3 is TGTGTCAGTAGTCCGACAGTCTCTGGAAACACCATATATTTT. Encoded protein: CVSSPTVSGNTIYF.

The CDR3: CASSGTGFDSPLHF. The CDR3 DNA reads TGTGCCAGCAGCGGGACAGGATTCGATTCACCCCTCCACTTT. The V and J genes are TRBV25-1 and TRBJ1-6; TRBD1 agrees at 8 bases. This CDR3 is 14 amino acids long. With 6 bases clipped from V and 8 bases from J, the junction kept 6 bases outside the gene matches. CDR1 and CDR2 (germline): MGHDK, SYGVNS.

This clonotype was counted ten times or more. The chain links TRBV10-3 to TRBJ1-2; 8 bases are a match to TRBD1. This CDR3 contains 12 residues. Germline V CDR1 and CDR2: ENHRY, SYGVKD. J lost 3 bases, V lost 11 bases, and 5 bases had no gene match. The CDR3 loop is CAAGTGDYGYTF. DNA of the CDR3: TGTGCCGCCGGGACAGGAGACTATGGCTACACCTTC.

J is TRBJ1-1 and V is TRBV19; a possible D gene is TRBD1 (6 bases). The V and J ends lost 5 bases and 1 base respectively, with 14 bases between them. The germline V gene has CDR1 LNHDA and CDR2 SQIVND (reference sequence). The CDR3 contains 15 residues. This CDR3 is CASSSKGGANTEAFF. For the CDR3, the DNA is TGTGCCAGTAGTTCCAAGGGGGGAGCGAACACTGAAGCTTTCTTT.

This clonotype was detected only a few times. CDR3 sequence reads: CASSLDGTSRTYEQYF. The DNA of the CDR3 is TGTGCCAGCAGCTTAGACGGGACTTCCCGCACCTACGAGCAGTACTTC. The chain links TRBV7-2 to TRBJ2-7; tentatively, D is TRBD2 (6 bases). The CDR3 totals 16 residues. V dropped 1 base and J dropped 2 bases, with 15 bases sitting between them. Germline V CDR1 and CDR2: SGHTA, FQGNSA.

The rearrangement links TRBV9 to TRBJ1-5; tentative D call: TRBD1 (5 bases). The CDR3 loop spans 14 amino acids. V was shortened by 5 bases and J by 5 bases, with 14 bases between the two germline ends. Germline lookup yields CDR1 SGDLS and CDR2 YYNGEE. CDR3 region: CASSYFLGDQPQHF. CDR3 sequence (DNA): TGTGCCAGCAGTTACTTCCTGGGGGATCAGCCCCAGCATTTT. The variable domain in full, with the rest retrieved from reference TRBV9 and TRBJ1-5, is DSGVTQTPKHLITATGQRVTLRCSPRSGDLSVYWYQQSLDQGLQFLIQYYNGEERAKGNILERFSAQQFPDLHSELNLSSLELGDSALYFCASSYFLGDQPQHFGDGTRLSIL.

The chain is built from TRBV19 and TRBJ1-1, with TRBD1 as a possible D gene (5 bases). This CDR3 spans 13 amino acids. Germline loops: CDR1 LNHDA, CDR2 SQIVND (reference sequence). V shed 6 bases and J shed 5 bases, with 13 bases lying between them. The CDR3 nucleotides are TGTGCCAGTAGATTAACAAGGGGAACTGAAGCTTTCTTT. As protein: CASRLTRGTEAFF. Together with reference TRBV19 and TRBJ1-1, the CDR3 gives the full variable domain: DGGITQSPKYLFRKEGQNVTLSCEQNLNHDAMYWYRQDPGQGLRLIYYSQIVNDFQKGDIAEGYSVSREKKESFPLTVTSAQKNPTAFYLCASRLTRGTEAFFGQGTRLTVV.

The chain is built from TRBV7-9 and TRBJ1-5, with a weak D call TRBD1 (6 bases). Germline V lookup: CDR1 SEHNR, CDR2 FQNEAQ (reference sequence). The CDR3 has 15 residues. Between the trimmed V and J ends, which lost 5 bases and 5 bases, there was a span of 16 bases. DNA for the CDR3: TGTGCCAGCAGCCAAGGGGGGGGGCGGCATCAGCCCCAGCATTTT. Translating gives CASSQGGGRHQPQHF.

In this sample, this clonotype turned up many times. The V and J genes are TRBV24-1 and TRBJ1-1; D is perhaps TRBD1 (5 bases). Germline V gene data show CDR1 as KGHDR and CDR2 as SFDVKD. The ends were cut back, 3 bases at V and 5 bases at J, with 9 bases in the middle. The CDR3 has 13 residues. The CDR3 spells CATSDRKGTEAFF. The CDR3 DNA reads TGTGCCACCAGTGATAGGAAGGGGACTGAAGCTTTCTTT.

This clonotype has at least ten counts. The rearrangement links TRBV12-3 or TRBV12-4 to TRBJ1-2; 7 positions agree with TRBD1. J gave up 3 bases and V 5 bases, and 3 bases lay outside the gene matches. This CDR3 comprises 13 residues. The CDR3 nucleotides read TGTGCCAGCAGTCGACAGGGTCACTATGGCTACACCTTC. This codes for CASSRQGHYGYTF.

This clonotype was detected ten times or more. The V gene is TRBV12-3 or TRBV12-4, the J gene TRBJ1-1, with a tentative D call TRBD1 (6 bases). V was cut by 8 bases and J by 1 base, with 14 bases left in between. The length of the CDR3 is 14 residues. The CDR3 DNA reads as TGTGCCAGCGGTCTTACAGGGAGGAACACTGAAGCTTTCTTT. It yields the protein CASGLTGRNTEAFF.

V and J are TRBV12-3 or TRBV12-4 and TRBJ1-5; possible D gene TRBD1, 6 bases. V shed 6 bases and J shed 0 bases, with 12 bases lying between them. The CDR3 is 15 residues long. The CDR3 DNA is TGTGCCAGCAGAACACAGGGATATAGCAATCAGCCCCAGCATTTT. Its translation is CASRTQGYSNQPQHF.

The V and J genes are TRBV4-1 and TRBJ1-4; perhaps TRBD1 as D (5 bases). Germline values: CDR1 MGHRA, CDR2 YSYEKL. The CDR3 extends over 17 amino acids. Between the trimmed V and J ends, which lost 1 base and 4 bases, there was a span of 16 bases. The CDR3, as DNA: TGCGCCAGCAGCCAAGCTGGGGGAGTGAACGTTAATGAAAAACTGTTTTTT. This translates into CASSQAGGVNVNEKLFF.

This clonotype showed up just a few times. The chain uses TRBV9 and TRBJ1-1, with TRBD1 identical over 9 bases. V shed 4 bases, J shed 8 bases, and the junction held 9 bases outside the gene matches. This CDR3 is 14 amino acids long. Germline assignment: CDR1 SGDLS and CDR2 YYNGEE. The CDR3 bases are TGTGCCAGCAGCACTCGGGACAGGGCTACGGAAGCTTTCTTT. This sequence encodes CASSTRDRATEAFF.

The chain links TRBV10-1 to TRBJ1-6, with TRBD1 matching 9 bases. After removal of 2 bases from V and 7 bases from J, the junction contained 3 bases not matched to a gene. CDR3 length equals 15 residues. Germline lookup yields CDR1 WNHNN and CDR2 SYGVQD (reference sequence). The CDR3: CASSEPQGANSPLHF. The CDR3 bases are TGCGCCAGCAGTGAGCCACAGGGGGCAAATTCACCCCTCCACTTT.

There are many counts of this clonotype. This chain links TRBV2 with TRBJ1-6, with D uncertain. Germline V gene lookup returns CDR1 SNHLY and CDR2 FYNNEI. The germline V and J ends were trimmed by 6 bases and 13 bases, with 19 bases remaining between them. The CDR3 runs 14 residues. The CDR3 here is CASRELAGPFPLHF. The CDR3 DNA reads TGTGCCAGCAGAGAACTTGCCGGGCCATTTCCCCTCCACTTT.

In regard to this clonotype: The junction and the germline gene differ at one end; a read error may be behind it. This rearrangement joins TRBV11-2 to TRBJ2-7, with D tentatively TRBD1 or TRBD2 (5 bases each). The CDR3 is 14 amino acids. The V gene's germline CDR1 is SGHAT and CDR2 FQNNGV. The chain's CDR3 is CASSLGDGSYEQYF. DNA of the CDR3: TGCGCCAGCAGCCTAGGGGACGGCTCCTACGAGCAGTACTTC.

This rearrangement joins TRBV5-4 to TRBJ1-1; 8 bases are a match to TRBD1. This CDR3 spans 12 amino acids. V gave up 5 bases and J gave up 8 bases; unmatched junction bases: 5. CDR1 SGHNT and CDR2 YYREEE come from the germline V gene (reference sequence). CDR3: CASRRNRGEAFF. The DNA of the CDR3 is TGTGCCAGCAGGAGGAACAGGGGGGAAGCTTTCTTT.

The V call is TRBV19, the J call TRBJ1-2; no clear D gene. Germline V gives CDR1 LNHDA, CDR2 SQIVND (reference sequence). The CDR3 spans 13 residues. V lost 5 bases to trimming and J lost 5 bases, with 12 bases between them. CDR3 amino acids: CASSYTGLYGYTF. CDR3 coding DNA: TGTGCCAGTAGTTATACCGGGTTGTATGGCTACACCTTC.

The CDR3 region is CASSERGGTNEKLFF. CDR3 coding DNA: TGTGCCAGCAGTGAAAGGGGGGGGACCAATGAAAAACTGTTTTTT. The genes are TRBV2 and TRBJ1-4; possible D gene TRBD1, 6 bases. CDR3 length: 15 residues. The germline CDR1 and CDR2 sequences are SNHLY and FYNNEI. Trimming cost V 2 bases and J 5 bases, with 12 bases left between them.

The J gene is TRBJ1-6, the V gene TRBV10-3; possible D gene TRBD1, 5 bases. V lost 0 bases to trimming and J lost 4 bases, with 13 bases between them. The CDR3 sequence is 17 residues long. Germline-derived CDR1 and CDR2 are ENHRY and SYGVKD. CDR3 protein: CAISESSGVPYNSPLHF. CDR3 in DNA: TGTGCCATCAGTGAGTCGTCGGGGGTCCCTTATAATTCACCCCTCCACTTT.

The rearrangement uses TRBV29-1 and TRBJ1-3, with 7 bases lining up with TRBD1. The CDR3 has 10 amino acids. Germline-derived CDR1 and CDR2 are SQVTM and ANQGSEA. Trimming cost V 7 bases and J 8 bases; bases outside gene matches: 2. This chain's CDR3 is CSAQGDTIYF. Written as DNA, the CDR3 is TGCAGCGCGCAGGGGGACACCATATATTTT.

V usage is TRBV11-3 and J usage is TRBJ2-3; no clear D. The CDR3 extends over 14 amino acids. Per germline, CDR1 SGHNT and CDR2 YENEEA. Trimming removed 2 bases at V and 4 bases at J, with 10 bases between. The CDR3 loop is CASSLSPGPDTQYF. The CDR3 region has the DNA TGTGCCAGCAGCTTATCCCCGGGCCCAGATACGCAGTATTTT.